The 20 T cell receptor beta chains listed next were all sequenced from one sample in a study of T cell responses to AZD1222 COVID-19 vaccine. The protocol was immunoSEQ multiplex PCR, while the TCRdb copy is restricted to in-frame clones and leaves out a portion. The sample shows 95,000 to 110,000 clones, approximately 88% of them seen only once. Sample: peripheral blood, taken on day 0 of AZD1222 vaccination. These receptors were collected from an adult in good health.

The V gene is TRBV5-1, the J gene TRBJ2-1, with 7 bases lining up with TRBD2. The ends lost 4 bases at V and 9 bases at J; junction bases unmatched: 13. CDR1 SGHRS and CDR2 YFSETQ come from the germline V gene. This CDR3 has 15 residues. CDR3 protein: CASSPLAGNGGEQFF. CDR3 DNA sequence: TGCGCCAGCAGCCCCTTAGCGGGTAACGGGGGTGAGCAGTTCTTC.

The chain has TRBV27 and TRBJ2-2; D is ambiguous. Germline CDR1 reads MNHEY; CDR2 reads SMNVEV (reference sequence). Trimming stripped 3 bases from V and 7 bases from J, with 9 bases between. CDR3 length equals 13 residues. This chain's CDR3 is CASSFLGGGELFF. CDR3 nucleotides: TGTGCCAGCAGTTTCCTTGGTGGCGGGGAGCTGTTTTTT.

The genes are TRBV28 and TRBJ2-1, with D possibly matching TRBD1 (9 bases). Per the germline V gene, CDR1 is MDHEN and CDR2 is SYDVKM. The length of the CDR3 is 22 residues. Deletions cut 8 bases from V and 4 bases from J, with 39 bases between. This CDR3 is CASSPTGGEGVAGRAPYNEQFF. Here the CDR3 DNA reads TGTGCCAGCTCCCCTACAGGGGGCGAGGGGGTAGCGGGACGGGCCCCGTACAATGAGCAGTTCTTC.

The V call is TRBV12-3 or TRBV12-4, the J call TRBJ2-5, with no clear D. The CDR3 contains 11 residues. V gave up 2 bases and J gave up 5 bases, with 3 bases separating them. CDR3 residues: CASSLLETQYF. The CDR3 DNA sequence: TGTGCCAGCAGTTTATTGGAGACCCAGTACTTC.

The chain couples TRBV5-1 to TRBJ2-3; D unclear. The CDR3 is 14 amino acids. Germline assignment: CDR1 SGHRS and CDR2 YFSETQ. Trimming cost V 7 bases and J 2 bases, with 14 bases left between them. Here the CDR3 DNA reads TGCGCCAGCTCTTCCTTTACTCCCACAGATACGCAGTATTTT. This sequence encodes CASSSFTPTDTQYF.

The V call is TRBV6-5, the J call TRBJ1-5, with TRBD1 as a possible D gene (5 bases). With 0 bases removed from V and 4 bases from J, the gap between germline ends came to 10 bases. This CDR3 region has 15 residues. CDR1 MNHEY and CDR2 SVGAGI come from the germline V gene. The DNA for the CDR3 is TGTGCCAGCAGTTACTCGAAGGGGAAGAATCAGCCCCAGCATTTT. It encodes CASSYSKGKNQPQHF.

The V gene is TRBV12-2, the J gene TRBJ2-5. TRBV12-2 constitutes a pseudogene. The CDR3 length is 15 residues. Written as DNA, the CDR3 is TGTGCAAGTCGCCCCTCCCGGGACCGGGAAGAGACCCAGTACTTC. As protein: CASRPSRDREETQYF.

J is TRBJ2-3 and V is TRBV7-9; D tentatively reads TRBD1 or TRBD2 (5 bases each). CDR3 size: 11 residues. Germline CDR1 and CDR2: SEHNR and FQNEAQ (reference sequence). V was trimmed by 4 bases and J by 6 bases, leaving 5 bases between them. This CDR3 is CASSWGDTQYF. Written as DNA, the CDR3 is TGTGCCAGCAGCTGGGGGGATACGCAGTATTTT. The whole variable domain, remainder taken from reference TRBV7-9 and TRBJ2-3, is DTGVSQNPRHKITKRGQNVTFRCDPISEHNRLYWYRQTLGQGPEFLTYFQNEAQLEKSRLLSDRFSAERPKGSFSTLEIQRTEQGDSAMYLCASSWGDTQYFGPGTRLTVL.

The rearrangement links TRBV7-9 to TRBJ2-7, with 15 bases matching TRBD2. The ends lost 4 bases at V and 6 bases at J; junction bases unmatched: 1. CDR3 size: 14 residues. The V gene's germline CDR1 is SEHNR and CDR2 FQNEAQ (reference sequence). CDR3 DNA sequence: TGTGCCAGCAGCTCGGGACTAGCGGGAGGCGAGCAGTACTTC. Residues: CASSSGLAGGEQYF.

This CDR3 is CASSKHNQETQYF. The CDR3 coding sequence is TGTGCCAGCAGTAAACACAACCAAGAGACCCAGTACTTC. The rearrangement uses TRBV3-1 (or the pseudogene TRBV3-2) and TRBJ2-5; no firm D call. V lost 6 bases to trimming and J lost 0 bases, with 8 bases between them. The CDR3 is 13 residues long. CDR1 and CDR2 from the germline V gene are LGHDT and YNNKEL (reference sequence).

V and J are TRBV13 and TRBJ2-7; 8 positions agree with TRBD2. CDR1 and CDR2 from the germline V gene are PRHDT and FYEKMQ (reference sequence). Unmatched junction bases numbered 12, after V lost 5 bases and J lost 0 bases. The length of the CDR3 is 17 residues. DNA of the CDR3: TGTGCCAGCAGCCCCCAACCAACTAGCGGTAGCTCCTACGAGCAGTACTTC. It specifies CASSPQPTSGSSYEQYF.

This chain connects TRBV28 to TRBJ2-3; the D is unclear. The CDR3 spans 15 residues. From germline, CDR1 is MDHEN and CDR2 SYDVKM. The ends were cut back, 7 bases at V and 0 bases at J, with 14 bases in the middle. The CDR3: CASILPGSSTDTQYF. The CDR3 bases are TGTGCCAGCATCTTACCCGGAAGTAGCACAGATACGCAGTATTTT. The complete variable domain, with remaining parts taken from reference TRBV28 and TRBJ2-3, reads DVKVTQSSRYLVKRTGEKVFLECVQDMDHENMFWYRQDPGLGLRLIYFSYDVKMKEKGDIPEGYSVSREKKERFSLILESASTNQTSMYLCASILPGSSTDTQYFGPGTRLTVL.

The chain links TRBV7-8 to TRBJ2-1; 8 bases align to TRBD1. Germline V gene lookup returns CDR1 SGHVS and CDR2 FQNEAQ. The V gene end was trimmed by 3 bases and the J gene end by 3 bases; junction bases not matched to a gene: 7. The CDR3 consists of 16 residues. In nucleotides, the CDR3 is TGTGCCAGCAGCTTTAAGGACAGGGCCTTCTACAATGAGCAGTTCTTC. Translating gives CASSFKDRAFYNEQFF.

This sequence joins TRBV7-2 and TRBJ2-7; D may match TRBD1 or TRBD2 (6 bases each). Germline lookup yields CDR1 SGHTA and CDR2 FQGNSA. Trimming removed 1 base at V and 0 bases at J, with 10 bases between. There are 15 residues in the CDR3. As DNA, the CDR3 is TGTGCCAGCAGCTTAGACGGGGGCAGCTCCTACGAGCAGTACTTC. This translates into CASSLDGGSSYEQYF.

The chain employs TRBV9 and TRBJ1-5; the D gene is possibly TRBD1 (5 bases). The V end was cut by 0 bases, the J end by 1 base, with 11 bases between. Germline loops: CDR1 SGDLS, CDR2 YYNGEE. The length of the CDR3 is 16 residues. This chain's CDR3 is CASSVGWGESNQPQHF. The DNA of the CDR3 is TGTGCCAGCAGCGTAGGGTGGGGCGAGAGCAATCAGCCCCAGCATTTT.

This clone came up a few times. The CDR3 reads CASSTSTSGASYEQYF. The DNA for the CDR3 is TGTGCCAGCAGCACATCGACTAGCGGGGCCTCCTACGAGCAGTACTTC. The V call is TRBV4-2, the J call TRBJ2-7; 11 bases align to TRBD2. Germline CDR1 is LGHNA and CDR2 is YNFKEQ. J gave up 0 bases and V 5 bases, and 6 bases lay outside the gene matches. The CDR3 consists of 16 residues.

The chain uses TRBV27 and TRBJ1-6; D might be TRBD1 (5 bases). The CDR3 is 16 residues long. V was trimmed by 5 bases and J by 4 bases, leaving 15 bases between them. The germline CDR1 and CDR2 sequences are MNHEY and SMNVEV (reference sequence). This chain's CDR3 is CASSPGRREYNSPLHF. DNA for the CDR3: TGTGCCAGCAGTCCGGGACGGAGAGAGTATAATTCACCCCTCCACTTT.

The V call is TRBV7-3, the J call TRBJ2-2; 7 nucleotides agree with TRBD1. CDR1 is SGHTA and CDR2 is FQGTGA in the germline V gene. The trim removed 4 bases at V and 3 bases at J, leaving 5 bases unmatched. The CDR3 is made up of 15 amino acids. The CDR3 DNA sequence: TGTGCCAGCAGCTCATACAGGGGCGACACCGGGGAGCTGTTTTTT. Translating it yields CASSSYRGDTGELFF.

Here the CDR3 reads CASVGNWRQETQYF. The CDR3 DNA follows: TGTGCCAGCGTTGGCAACTGGCGGCAAGAGACCCAGTACTTC. The V gene is TRBV11-2, the J gene TRBJ2-5; no clear D gene. The CDR3 has 14 amino acids. The V end lost 8 bases, the J end lost 2 bases, and 15 bases lay between the germline ends. The germline CDR1 and CDR2 sequences are SGHAT and FQNNGV.

The chain is built from TRBV28 and TRBJ1-6; the match to TRBD1 covers 7 bases. CDR3 size: 15 residues. Germline V CDR1 and CDR2: MDHEN, SYDVKM. V lost 7 bases and J lost 5; bases outside the gene matches: 8. The CDR3 sequence: CASNRPGQNNSPLHF. CDR3 in DNA: TGTGCCAGCAACCGACCGGGACAGAATAATTCACCCCTCCACTTT.